This T cell receptor beta chain was sequenced during a study of blood T cell repertoires in COVID-19. CDR1 is SEHNR and CDR2 is FQNEAQ in the germline V gene (reference sequence). CDR3 length: 16 residues. V lost 1 base and J 2 bases, leaving 9 bases between the germline ends. Produced via immunoSEQ multiplex PCR; TCRdb's table is partial and in-frame only. The table includes more than 90,000 clones, 70% to 85% detected once. The chain links TRBV7-9 to TRBJ2-6; a weak D match, TRBD1 (5 bases). The origin of this receptor is a man aged 45-60 years with acute or convalescent COVID-19. Sequencing used peripheral blood. CDR3 loop: CASSLVRGPGANVLTF. The CDR3 region has the DNA TGTGCCAGCAGCTTAGTTAGGGGCCCTGGGGCCAACGTCCTGACTTTC.